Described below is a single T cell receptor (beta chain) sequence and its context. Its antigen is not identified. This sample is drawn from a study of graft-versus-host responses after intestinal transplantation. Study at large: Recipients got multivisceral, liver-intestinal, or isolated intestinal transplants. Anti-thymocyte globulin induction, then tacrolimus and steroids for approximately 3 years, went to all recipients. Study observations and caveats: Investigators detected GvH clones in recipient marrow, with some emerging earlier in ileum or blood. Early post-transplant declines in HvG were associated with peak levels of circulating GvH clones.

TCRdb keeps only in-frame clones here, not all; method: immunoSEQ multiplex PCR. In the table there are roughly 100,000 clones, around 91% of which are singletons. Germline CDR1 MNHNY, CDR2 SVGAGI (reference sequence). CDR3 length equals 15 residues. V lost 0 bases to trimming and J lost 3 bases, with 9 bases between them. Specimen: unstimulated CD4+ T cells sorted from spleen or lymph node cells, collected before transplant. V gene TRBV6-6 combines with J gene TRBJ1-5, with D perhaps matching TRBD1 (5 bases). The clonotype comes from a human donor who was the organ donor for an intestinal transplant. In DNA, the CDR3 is TGTGCCAGCAGTTACTCGACAGCGAACAATCAGCCCCAGCATTTT. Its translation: CASSYSTANNQPQHF.